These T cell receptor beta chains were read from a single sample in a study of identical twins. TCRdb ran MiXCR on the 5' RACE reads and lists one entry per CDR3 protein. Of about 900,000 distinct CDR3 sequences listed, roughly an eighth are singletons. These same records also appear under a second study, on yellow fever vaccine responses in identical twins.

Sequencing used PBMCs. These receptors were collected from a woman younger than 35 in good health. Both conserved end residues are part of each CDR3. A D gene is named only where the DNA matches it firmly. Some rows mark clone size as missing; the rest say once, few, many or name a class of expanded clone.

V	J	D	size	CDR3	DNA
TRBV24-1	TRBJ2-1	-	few	CATSYRGNEQFF	TGTGCCACCAGCTACCGGGGCAATGAGCAGTTCTTC
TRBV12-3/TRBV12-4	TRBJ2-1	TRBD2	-	CASSRAGLDNEQFF	TGTGCCAGCAGTCGAGCGGGGTTGGACAATGAGCAGTTCTTC
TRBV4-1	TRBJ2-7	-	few	CASSRGLGIYEQYF	TGCGCCAGCAGCCGCGGACTTGGGATCTACGAGCAGTACTTC
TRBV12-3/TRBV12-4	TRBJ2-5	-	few	CASSPTPRGQGETQYF	TGTGCCAGCAGTCCCACCCCAAGGGGCCAGGGAGAGACCCAGTACTTC
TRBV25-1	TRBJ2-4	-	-	CASSEQGLKNIQYF	TGTGCCAGCAGTGAACAGGGCCTCAAAAACATTCAGTACTTC
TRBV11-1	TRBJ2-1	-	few	CASSIARVEQFF	TGTGCCAGCAGCATAGCCCGGGTTGAGCAGTTCTTC
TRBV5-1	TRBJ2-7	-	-	CATSRDTTYEQYF	TGCGCCACCAGCCGGGACACCACCTACGAGCAGTACTTC
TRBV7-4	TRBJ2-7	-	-	CASSIQEQYF	TGTGCCAGCAGTATTCAGGAGCAGTACTTC
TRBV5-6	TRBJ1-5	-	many	CASSLFLGTSNQPQHF	TGTGCCAGCAGCTTGTTTCTCGGGACCAGCAATCAGCCCCAGCATTTT
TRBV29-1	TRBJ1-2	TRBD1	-	CSVEGQGNYGYTF	TGCAGCGTTGAAGGACAGGGAAACTATGGCTACACCTTC
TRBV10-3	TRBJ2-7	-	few	CAIRDRYEQYF	TGTGCCATCAGAGACAGGTACGAGCAGTACTTC
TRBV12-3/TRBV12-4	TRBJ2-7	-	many	CASSLGPRDEQYF	TGTGCCAGCAGTTTAGGCCCCCGCGACGAGCAGTACTTC
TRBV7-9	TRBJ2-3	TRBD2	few	CASSRLARGDADTQYF	TGTGCCAGCAGCCGACTGGCCCGGGGGGATGCAGATACGCAGTATTTT
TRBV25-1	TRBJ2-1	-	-	CASSDMSLPNNEQFF	TGTGCCAGCAGTGATATGAGCCTACCAAACAATGAGCAGTTCTTC
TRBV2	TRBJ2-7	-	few	CASSGPSYEQYF	TGTGCCAGCAGTGGGCCTAGCTACGAGCAGTACTTC
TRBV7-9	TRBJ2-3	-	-	CASSPPRPTDTQYF	TGTGCCAGCAGCCCCCCCAGGCCCACAGATACGCAGTATTTT
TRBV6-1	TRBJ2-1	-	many	CASSKGTEREQFF	TGTGCCAGCAGTAAAGGGACTGAGAGAGAGCAGTTCTTC
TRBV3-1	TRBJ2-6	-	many	CASSRRVTSGANVLTF	TGTGCCAGCAGCCGCCGCGTGACCTCTGGGGCCAACGTCCTGACTTTC
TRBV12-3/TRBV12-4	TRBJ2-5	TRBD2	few	CASRKVGTSGAPETQYF	TGTGCCAGCAGAAAAGTCGGGACTAGCGGGGCTCCGGAGACCCAGTACTTC
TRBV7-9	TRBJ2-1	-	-	CASSLGLVSHLGEQFF	TGTGCCAGCAGCTTAGGCTTAGTCTCCCACCTCGGTGAGCAGTTCTTC
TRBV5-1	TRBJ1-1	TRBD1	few	CASSDGQGNTEAFF	TGCGCCAGCAGCGACGGACAGGGGAACACTGAAGCTTTCTTT
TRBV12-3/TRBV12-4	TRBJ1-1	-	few	CASRRQNTEAFF	TGTGCCAGCAGAAGACAGAACACTGAAGCTTTCTTT
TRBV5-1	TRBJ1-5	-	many	CASSLGQGPNQPQHF	TGTGCCAGCAGTTTAGGGCAGGGACCTAATCAGCCCCAGCATTTT
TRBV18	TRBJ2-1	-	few	CASSTPPYSYNEQFF	TGTGCCAGCTCGACCCCACCCTACTCCTACAATGAGCAGTTCTTC
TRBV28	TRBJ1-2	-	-	CASSPSGRAGYTF	TGTGCCAGCAGTCCATCGGGGCGGGCTGGCTACACCTTC
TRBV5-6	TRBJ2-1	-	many	CASTRSYNEQFF	TGTGCCAGCACCCGCTCCTACAATGAGCAGTTCTTC
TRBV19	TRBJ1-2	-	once	CASNQQGVGYTF	TGTGCCAGTAATCAACAGGGAGTTGGCTACACCTTC
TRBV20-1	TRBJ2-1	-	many	CSARDLRRSSYNEQFF	TGCAGTGCTAGAGATCTGAGGAGGAGCTCCTACAATGAGCAGTTCTTC
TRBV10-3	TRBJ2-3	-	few	CATALGSPTDTQYF	TGTGCCACCGCACTGGGCAGTCCCACAGATACGCAGTATTTT
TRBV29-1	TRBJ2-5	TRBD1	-	CSVEGSTGWSETQYF	TGCAGCGTTGAGGGGTCGACAGGGTGGTCAGAGACCCAGTACTTC
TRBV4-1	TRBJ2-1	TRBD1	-	CASSPRDRVGVDEQFF	TGCGCCAGCAGCCCCAGAGACAGGGTGGGTGTCGATGAGCAGTTCTTC
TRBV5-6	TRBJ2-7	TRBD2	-	CASSDWWLAGGPEQYF	TGTGCCAGCAGCGACTGGTGGCTAGCGGGAGGCCCCGAGCAGTACTTC
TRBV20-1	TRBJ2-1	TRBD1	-	CSAVQGASYNEQFF	TGCAGTGCTGTCCAGGGGGCCTCGTACAATGAGCAGTTCTTC
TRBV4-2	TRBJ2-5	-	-	CASSQETGETQYF	TGTGCCAGCAGCCAAGAGACAGGAGAGACCCAGTACTTC
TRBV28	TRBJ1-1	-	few	CASSFYGRGMNTEAFF	TGTGCCAGCAGTTTCTATGGAAGGGGAATGAACACTGAAGCTTTCTTT
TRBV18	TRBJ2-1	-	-	CASSPLLATEQFF	TGTGCCAGCTCACCTCTCCTAGCCACTGAGCAGTTCTTC
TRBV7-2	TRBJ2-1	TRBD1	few	CASTILTGANNEQFF	TGTGCCAGCACTATACTGACAGGGGCTAACAATGAGCAGTTCTTC
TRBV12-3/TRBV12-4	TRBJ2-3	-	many	CASSSVTDTQYF	TGTGCCAGCAGTTCCGTCACAGATACGCAGTATTTT
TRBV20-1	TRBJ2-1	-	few	CSARDRASYNEQFF	TGCAGTGCTAGAGACCGGGCCTCCTACAATGAGCAGTTCTTC
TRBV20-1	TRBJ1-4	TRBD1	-	CSAKRQGLPDLFF	TGCAGTGCTAAAAGACAGGGCCTTCCAGACCTGTTTTTT
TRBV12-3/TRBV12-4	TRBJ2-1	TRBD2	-	CASSIPGLEGGYNEQFF	TGTGCCAGCAGTATTCCGGGACTAGAAGGGGGCTACAATGAGCAGTTCTTC
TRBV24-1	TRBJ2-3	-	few	CATSDPTPTRQGDTQYF	TGTGCCACCAGTGATCCGACCCCGACGAGGCAGGGGGATACGCAGTATTTT
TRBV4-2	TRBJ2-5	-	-	CASSQEGIRLGTQYF	TGTGCCAGCAGCCAAGAGGGGATTCGACTAGGGACCCAGTACTTC
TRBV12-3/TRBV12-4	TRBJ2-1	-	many	CASSSTSYNEQFF	TGTGCCAGCAGTAGTACCTCCTACAATGAGCAGTTCTTC
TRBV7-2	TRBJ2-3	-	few	CASLRRRRTDTDTQYF	TGTGCCAGCCTACGGCGTCGGAGGACCGACACAGATACGCAGTATTTT
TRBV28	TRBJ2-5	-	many	CASSITRETQYF	TGTGCCAGCAGTATCACCAGAGAGACCCAGTACTTC
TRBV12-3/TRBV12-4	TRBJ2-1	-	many	CASSLGSGPNNEQFF	TGTGCCAGCAGTTTAGGGTCGGGTCCAAACAATGAGCAGTTCTTC
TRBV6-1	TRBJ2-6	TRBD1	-	CASDPQGQGTSGANVLTF	TGTGCCAGCGACCCCCAGGGACAGGGGACTTCTGGGGCCAACGTCCTGACTTTC
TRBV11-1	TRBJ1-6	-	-	CASSFAKGSPLHF	TGTGCCAGCAGCTTCGCAAAAGGTTCACCCCTCCACTTT
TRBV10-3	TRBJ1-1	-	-	CAISDRRGWDTEAFF	TGTGCCATCAGTGATAGGAGGGGATGGGACACTGAAGCTTTCTTT
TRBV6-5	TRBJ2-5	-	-	CASSSSTQTQYF	TGTGCCAGTTCTTCGTCGACTCAGACCCAGTACTTC
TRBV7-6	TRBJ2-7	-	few	CASSLDASGGAYEQYF	TGTGCCAGCAGCTTAGATGCCAGCGGAGGGGCCTACGAGCAGTACTTC
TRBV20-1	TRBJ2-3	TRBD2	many	CSASGLAGRRDTQYF	TGCAGTGCTAGCGGACTAGCGGGAAGGAGAGATACGCAGTATTTT
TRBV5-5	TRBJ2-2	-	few	CASSFTRDGLRPTGELFF	TGTGCCAGCAGCTTTACCCGGGACGGCCTACGACCCACCGGGGAGCTGTTTTTT
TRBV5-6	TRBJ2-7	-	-	CASSGSSPAYEQYF	TGTGCCAGCAGCGGAAGCTCTCCGGCTTACGAGCAGTACTTC